These T cell receptor beta chains were read from a single sample in a study of blood T cell repertoires in COVID-19. The assay was immunoSEQ multiplex PCR, and TCRdb's table has in-frame clones only and misses some. The table shows more than 100,000 clones, with 84% occurring only once. The sequencing sample was made of PBMCs or T cells enriched from blood (not recorded which). These receptors were obtained from a man aged 35 to 55 with acute COVID-19. CDR3s include the opening cysteine and the closing phenylalanine or tryptophan. Rows give clone size only sometimes, using once, few, many, or a class for an expanded clone.

cdr3_aa: CATSASGTAPYEQYF; j_call: TRBJ2-7; clone_size: NA; v_call: TRBV24-1
cdr3_aa: CASTPPGTVEAFF; j_call: TRBJ1-1; clone_size: NA; v_call: TRBV6-5
cdr3_aa: CASSLRGPVLGTGELFF; j_call: TRBJ2-2; clone_size: few; v_call: TRBV5-5
cdr3_aa: CASTPTGNEQYF; j_call: TRBJ2-7; clone_size: NA; v_call: TRBV6-5
cdr3_aa: CASSPNDRDPHGYTF; j_call: TRBJ1-2; clone_size: once; v_call: TRBV18
cdr3_aa: CASSQDKGGTGYTF; j_call: TRBJ1-2; clone_size: once; v_call: TRBV3-1/TRBV3-2
cdr3_aa: CASSLALGETQYF; j_call: TRBJ2-5; clone_size: NA; v_call: TRBV5-1
cdr3_aa: CASIPGQVTDEQYF; j_call: TRBJ2-7; clone_size: NA; v_call: TRBV2
cdr3_aa: CASSSSPTSGRANEQFF; j_call: TRBJ2-1; clone_size: NA; v_call: TRBV9
cdr3_aa: CATWTGQFNQPQHF; j_call: TRBJ1-5; clone_size: NA; v_call: TRBV24-1
cdr3_aa: CASSLGSGGNGQFF; j_call: TRBJ2-1; clone_size: NA; v_call: TRBV7-2
cdr3_aa: CASSSVSQGDAGELFF; j_call: TRBJ2-2; clone_size: NA; v_call: TRBV7-3
cdr3_aa: CASSLAGGLGYEQYF; j_call: TRBJ2-7; clone_size: NA; v_call: TRBV28
cdr3_aa: CASSVGQGFATIYF; j_call: TRBJ1-3; clone_size: NA; v_call: TRBV9
cdr3_aa: CAISPGTGTYEQYF; j_call: TRBJ2-7; clone_size: once; v_call: TRBV10-3
cdr3_aa: CASSLEPYQETQYF; j_call: TRBJ2-5; clone_size: NA; v_call: TRBV5-5
cdr3_aa: CASSEHGVSRQPQHF; j_call: TRBJ1-5; clone_size: NA; v_call: TRBV6-1
cdr3_aa: CASSPQGPTSGGPSYEQYF; j_call: TRBJ2-7; clone_size: once; v_call: TRBV18
cdr3_aa: CASMPDRVGGYTF; j_call: TRBJ1-2; clone_size: NA; v_call: TRBV6-5
cdr3_aa: CASSQDLAGDTQYF; j_call: TRBJ2-3; clone_size: NA; v_call: TRBV3-1/TRBV3-2
cdr3_aa: CASKGSGGDRGYTF; j_call: TRBJ1-2; clone_size: NA; v_call: TRBV6-5
cdr3_aa: CASSPDRGRRGNEQFF; j_call: TRBJ2-1; clone_size: NA; v_call: TRBV5-5
cdr3_aa: CASSSRTGRAHGYTF; j_call: TRBJ1-2; clone_size: NA; v_call: TRBV3-1/TRBV3-2
cdr3_aa: CASSQEGGVSEKLFF; j_call: TRBJ1-4; clone_size: few; v_call: TRBV3-1/TRBV3-2
cdr3_aa: CASSSGQGNFYGYTF; j_call: TRBJ1-2; clone_size: NA; v_call: TRBV28
cdr3_aa: CASSYTGTPNTGELFF; j_call: TRBJ2-2; clone_size: few; v_call: TRBV6-6
cdr3_aa: CASSVASSVNEKLFF; j_call: TRBJ1-4; clone_size: NA; v_call: TRBV9
cdr3_aa: CASSYSRRREAFF; j_call: TRBJ1-1; clone_size: NA; v_call: TRBV6-7
cdr3_aa: CASSLGTGGNTEAFF; j_call: TRBJ1-1; clone_size: NA; v_call: TRBV28
cdr3_aa: CASSHSTGGNQPQHF; j_call: TRBJ1-5; clone_size: NA; v_call: TRBV6-5
cdr3_aa: CATSDPGQGETQYF; j_call: TRBJ2-5; clone_size: NA; v_call: TRBV24-1